The 32 T cell receptor beta chains below come from one sample, sequenced in a study of response to subunit inactivated influenza vaccine. TCRdb used MiXCR to reprocess the RT-PCR reads, holding one entry per CDR3 protein. The sample lists 450,000 to 600,000 distinct CDR3 sequences, 6% to 9% seen once, with around 14% in the top ten. Sequences were derived from PBMCs from blood, sampled less than 25 months after vaccination. These receptors were obtained from a man aged 45 to 75 who received an inactivated influenza vaccine.

This rearrangement joins TRBV4-1 to TRBJ2-7; 10 nucleotides line up with TRBD2. V shed 5 bases, J shed 7 bases, and the junction held 8 bases outside the gene matches. This CDR3 has 14 amino acids. Germline CDR1 reads MGHRA; CDR2 reads YSYEKL. The chain's CDR3 is CASSISSGREEQYF. For the CDR3, the DNA is TGCGCCAGCAGCATTTCAAGCGGGAGGGAAGAGCAGTACTTC.

In this sample, this clonotype turned up a few times. V gene TRBV4-2 combines with J gene TRBJ1-1, with TRBD1 identical over 8 bases. V lost 2 bases, J lost 4 bases, and 3 bases stayed unmatched. CDR1 is LGHNA, CDR2 YNFKEQ, per germline. The CDR3 consists of 14 residues. As DNA, the CDR3 is TGTGCCAGCAGCCAACCCACAGGGGGCACTGAAGCTTTCTTT. Its translation is CASSQPTGGTEAFF.

The sample holds a few counts of this clonotype. The rearrangement links TRBV9 to TRBJ2-5, with 7 positions matching TRBD2. This CDR3 has 15 residues. V gave up 0 bases and J gave up 5 bases; unmatched junction bases: 7. In germline, CDR1 is SGDLS, CDR2 YYNGEE. CDR3 in amino acids: CASSVAAGDRETQYF. In nucleotides, the CDR3 is TGTGCCAGCAGCGTAGCGGCGGGAGATCGGGAGACCCAGTACTTC.

In this sample, this clonotype turned up a few times. The chain links TRBV6-2 or TRBV6-3 to TRBJ2-5; D is ambiguous. V lost 0 bases, J lost 1 base, and 12 bases lay in between. The length of the CDR3 is 16 residues. Germline lookup yields CDR1 MNHEY and CDR2 SVGEGT. CDR3 nucleotides: TGTGCCAGCAGTTACTCGAACAGTGCCTTCCAAGAGACCCAGTACTTC. Translation: CASSYSNSAFQETQYF.

There are many counts of this clonotype. The chain uses TRBV10-3 and TRBJ2-7; D uncertain. There are 11 residues in the CDR3. Per germline, CDR1 ENHRY and CDR2 SYGVKD. V was cut by 4 bases and J by 3 bases, with 4 bases left in between. CDR3 region: CAISVLYEQYF. CDR3 DNA: TGTGCCATCAGTGTTCTCTACGAGCAGTACTTC.

Only a few counts were recorded for this clonotype. The chain has TRBV28 and TRBJ2-1, with TRBD2 as a possible D gene (6 bases). This CDR3 region has 14 residues. Germline V gene sequence: CDR1 MDHEN, CDR2 SYDVKM. V was trimmed by 5 bases and J by 2 bases, leaving 10 bases between them. CDR3 residues: CASSDLAPYNEQFF. CDR3 sequence (DNA): TGTGCCAGCAGTGACCTAGCGCCCTACAATGAGCAGTTCTTC.

This clonotype was recorded at least ten times. This chain joins TRBV28 and TRBJ1-1; D unclear. The V end lost 5 bases, the J end lost 1 base, and 8 bases lay between the germline ends. The CDR3 has 13 residues. Germline-derived CDR1 and CDR2 are MDHEN and SYDVKM. CDR3 nucleotides: TGTGCCAGCAGTCGCCGGGAGAACACTGAAGCTTTCTTT. Translation: CASSRRENTEAFF.

The V and J genes are TRBV10-3 and TRBJ1-5, with D uncertain. Trimming left V 0 bases short and J 7 bases short, with 22 bases between. CDR1 and CDR2 from the germline V gene are ENHRY and SYGVKD. The CDR3 is 18 residues long. The CDR3 sequence is CAISESSEFSAVGQPQHF. The CDR3 DNA reads as TGTGCCATCAGTGAGTCGAGCGAGTTTTCCGCCGTTGGGCAGCCCCAGCATTTT.

This clonotype appeared a few times. The V call is TRBV4-1, the J call TRBJ1-2; no clear D. The CDR3 loop spans 14 amino acids. Trimming removed 0 bases from V and 7 bases from J, with 12 bases in between. Germline CDR1 and CDR2: MGHRA and YSYEKL. CDR3: CASSQDVVYGGYTF. For the CDR3, the DNA is TGCGCCAGCAGCCAAGATGTGGTGTATGGTGGCTACACCTTC.

V is TRBV4-2 and J is TRBJ2-7, with 10 bases identical to TRBD2. The germline V gene has CDR1 LGHNA and CDR2 YNFKEQ. The CDR3 loop spans 18 amino acids. Unmatched junction bases numbered 10, after V lost 0 bases and J lost 2 bases. CDR3 residues: CASSQDARLAGETYEQYF. The DNA for the CDR3 is TGTGCCAGCAGCCAAGATGCTCGGCTAGCGGGGGAGACCTACGAGCAGTACTTC.

This chain connects TRBV14 to TRBJ2-1; D unclear. The germline V gene has CDR1 SGHDN and CDR2 FVKESK. V was shortened by 0 bases and J by 2 bases, with 11 bases between the two germline ends. The CDR3 contains 16 residues. The CDR3 DNA follows: TGTGCCAGCAGCCAAGATCTCATCACGACCTACAATGAGCAGTTCTTC. Translated, it gives CASSQDLITTYNEQFF.

This sequence joins TRBV2 and TRBJ2-3; 7 bases match TRBD2. Germline trimming cut 4 bases from V and 2 bases from J; bases unmatched to any gene: 6. Germline-derived CDR1 and CDR2 are SNHLY and FYNNEI. The CDR3 consists of 15 residues. The CDR3 DNA follows: TGTGCCAGCAGTGCCCTAGCGGACACCACAGATACGCAGTATTTT. This gives the protein CASSALADTTDTQYF.

The rearrangement links TRBV5-1 to TRBJ1-1; 8 bases match TRBD1. The junction had 6 bases not matched to a gene; V was cut back by 0 bases and J by 5 bases. CDR3 size: 15 residues. Germline V CDR1 and CDR2: SGHRS, YFSETQ. CDR3 sequence: CASSLEGRGLTEAFF. DNA of the CDR3: TGCGCCAGCAGCTTGGAGGGCAGGGGGCTAACTGAAGCTTTCTTT.

This clonotype was counted ten times or more. The rearrangement joins TRBV29-1 to TRBJ2-1, with 7 bases matching TRBD2. CDR3 length equals 16 residues. The V gene end was trimmed by 0 bases and the J gene end by 3 bases; junction bases not matched to a gene: 8. CDR1 is SQVTM and CDR2 is ANQGSEA in the germline V gene. DNA of the CDR3: TGCAGCGTTGAAGATCAACGGGAGGACCTCTACAATGAGCAGTTCTTC. Translated, it gives CSVEDQREDLYNEQFF.

This clonotype was detected many times. This chain joins TRBV12-3 or TRBV12-4 and TRBJ2-5; tentatively, D is TRBD1 (5 bases). The V end lost 8 bases, the J end lost 5 bases, and 9 bases lay between the germline ends. There are 11 residues in the CDR3. The CDR3 is CASQGRETQYF. CDR3 nucleotides: TGTGCCAGCCAGGGTCGGGAGACCCAGTACTTC.

The gene calls are TRBV6-1 and TRBJ2-3; no firm D call. V lost 6 bases and J lost 2, with 12 bases in between. Germline-derived CDR1 and CDR2 are MNHNS and SASEGT. The CDR3 consists of 14 residues. CDR3 bases: TGTGCCAGCAGCCCCTCGTGGAACACAGATACGCAGTATTTT. It encodes CASSPSWNTDTQYF.

This clonotype has a handful of counts. V is TRBV20-1 and J is TRBJ2-3; 11 nucleotides agree with TRBD2. Germline trimming cut 0 bases from V and 5 bases from J; bases unmatched to any gene: 4. Looked up from germline, CDR1 is DFQATT and CDR2 is SNEGSKA (reference sequence). The CDR3 spans 15 residues. CDR3 region: CSARDFSGRGDTQYF. CDR3 nucleotide sequence: TGCAGTGCTAGAGATTTTAGCGGGAGGGGAGATACGCAGTATTTT.

The chain carries TRBV7-8 and TRBJ2-3; TRBD1 agrees at 10 bases. The CDR3 contains 16 residues. Germline assignment: CDR1 SGHVS and CDR2 FQNEAQ. Unmatched junction bases numbered 7, after V lost 1 base and J lost 6 bases. The CDR3 DNA is TGTGCCAGCAGCTTAGACGGGACAGGGGTTTCCGATACGCAGTATTTT. Amino acid sequence: CASSLDGTGVSDTQYF.

This clonotype was seen only a few times. V is TRBV29-1 and J is TRBJ2-7; 8 bases align to TRBD1. Germline trimming cut 7 bases from V and 3 bases from J; bases unmatched to any gene: 8. The V gene's germline CDR1 is SQVTM and CDR2 ANQGSEA. This CDR3 contains 13 residues. The CDR3 region has the DNA TGCAGCGCCTGGACAGGGTATGGCTACGAGCAGTACTTC. Its translation is CSAWTGYGYEQYF.

This clonotype was observed a few times. The chain employs TRBV5-4 and TRBJ1-5, with a tentative D call TRBD1 (5 bases). CDR1 is SGHNT and CDR2 is YYREEE in the germline V gene (reference sequence). V was pared by 4 bases and J by 4 bases, with 21 bases between. The CDR3 has 17 residues. CDR3 residues: CASSITSGRVRNQPQHF. DNA for the CDR3: TGTGCCAGCAGCATCACATCTGGCAGGGTCCGGAATCAGCCCCAGCATTTT.

This clonotype has more than one count but fewer than ten. The chain has TRBV20-1 and TRBJ2-7; D is perhaps TRBD1 (6 bases). CDR3 size: 13 residues. Germline V gene data show CDR1 as DFQATT and CDR2 as SNEGSKA (reference sequence). V was cut by 4 bases and J by 2 bases, with 12 bases left in between. The CDR3 reads CSATPGAPYEQYF. CDR3 sequence (DNA): TGCAGTGCTACTCCAGGGGCCCCCTACGAGCAGTACTTC.

This clonotype was counted a few times. The chain carries TRBV18 and TRBJ2-2; D is undetermined. Between the trimmed V and J ends, which lost 1 base and 0 bases, there was a span of 12 bases. This CDR3 spans 17 amino acids. CDR1 is KGHSH and CDR2 is LQKENI in the germline V gene. CDR3 DNA: TGTGCCAGCTCACCACAGGGCACCAATACGAACACCGGGGAGCTGTTTTTT. Its translation is CASSPQGTNTNTGELFF.

This chain connects TRBV5-1 to TRBJ2-1, with D unclear. V was shortened by 2 bases and J by 9 bases, with 15 bases between the two germline ends. The CDR3 covers 14 residues. The germline V gene has CDR1 SGHRS and CDR2 YFSETQ. The CDR3 coding sequence is TGCGCCAGCAGCTTCAGGTACGCATCTGGTGAGCAGTTCTTC. This translates into CASSFRYASGEQFF.

This clonotype has more than one count but fewer than ten. This sequence joins TRBV12-3 or TRBV12-4 and TRBJ2-5; D is ambiguous. CDR3 length equals 11 residues. Trimming pared 3 bases from V and 5 bases from J, leaving 4 bases between. Here the CDR3 reads CASSFMETQYF. The CDR3 region has the DNA TGTGCCAGCAGTTTCATGGAGACCCAGTACTTC.

This clonotype was seen repeatedly, ten times or more. The chain's CDR3 is CASRTGFGRNIQYF. CDR3 coding DNA: TGTGCCAGCAGAACAGGGTTTGGAAGAAACATTCAGTACTTC. The chain employs TRBV28 and TRBJ2-4; TRBD1 might be the D (6 bases). Per germline, CDR1 MDHEN and CDR2 SYDVKM. There are 14 residues in the CDR3. V lost 6 bases and J lost 6, with 15 bases in between.

The V gene is TRBV13, the J gene TRBJ1-5; a weak D match, TRBD1 (5 bases). Germline CDR1 reads PRHDT; CDR2 reads FYEKMQ (reference sequence). The CDR3 spans 13 residues. Trimming took 0 bases from V and 11 from J, leaving 11 bases between them. CDR3 DNA: TGTGCCAGCAGCTTAGGGAATCGACAGACCCAGCATTTT. Amino acids: CASSLGNRQTQHF.

This clonotype has ten or more counts. In nucleotides, the CDR3 is TGCAGCGTTTTGGAGGAGAATAGCAATCAGCCCCAGCATTTT. It codes for CSVLEENSNQPQHF. This chain links TRBV29-1 with TRBJ1-5; D gene ambiguous. Per the germline V gene, CDR1 is SQVTM and CDR2 is ANQGSEA. V lost 5 bases and J 0 bases, leaving 11 bases between the germline ends. The CDR3 spans 14 residues.

This sequence joins TRBV29-1 and TRBJ2-3; 8 nucleotides align to TRBD1. Germline values: CDR1 SQVTM, CDR2 ANQGSEA. V shed 1 base and J 5 bases; nucleotides not matched to a gene: 5. CDR3 length: 14 residues. Written as DNA, the CDR3 is TGCAGCGTTGAAGCGACAGGGGTTGGAGATACGCAGTATTTT. It encodes CSVEATGVGDTQYF.

This clonotype was seen a handful of times. The J gene is TRBJ2-2, the V gene TRBV3-1; D not certain. Trimming took off 0 bases at V and 1 base at J, with 6 bases between the two ends. CDR1 is LGHDT and CDR2 is YNNKEL in the germline V gene (reference sequence). The CDR3 is 15 amino acids. The CDR3 loop is CASSQEAQNTGELFF. Written as DNA, the CDR3 is TGTGCCAGCAGCCAAGAGGCCCAGAACACCGGGGAGCTGTTTTTT.

This chain joins TRBV9 and TRBJ2-1, with D possibly TRBD1 on 6 matching bases. This CDR3 region has 15 residues. The V gene lost 4 bases and the J gene lost 6 bases, with 17 bases spanning the gap. CDR1 and CDR2 (germline): SGDLS, YYNGEE. The CDR3 DNA sequence: TGTGCCAGCAGCTCGGGACACTTGGGGTCCAATGAGCAGTTCTTC. Residues: CASSSGHLGSNEQFF. Using reference TRBV9 and TRBJ2-1 for the parts outside the CDR3, the full variable domain is DSGVTQTPKHLITATGQRVTLRCSPRSGDLSVYWYQQSLDQGLQFLIQYYNGEERAKGNILERFSAQQFPDLHSELNLSSLELGDSALYFCASSSGHLGSNEQFFGPGTRLTVL.

There are a few counts of this clonotype. The V and J genes are TRBV21-1 and TRBJ1-6. TRBV21-1 is a documented pseudogene. The CDR3 covers 15 residues. The DNA of the CDR3 is TGTGCCAGCAGCAAAGTTGGCAAGCCTAATTCCCCCCTCCACTTT. The encoded protein is CASSKVGKPNSPLHF.

This clonotype has a count of ten or more. The genes are TRBV18 and TRBJ2-3, with TRBD2 identical over 14 bases. The CDR3 extends over 17 amino acids. Germline V gene lookup returns CDR1 KGHSH and CDR2 LQKENI. V was clipped by 5 bases and J by 5 bases; unmatched bases: 9. The CDR3 loop is CASSNNLGLAGVDTQYF. The CDR3, as DNA: TGTGCCAGCTCAAACAATTTGGGACTAGCGGGAGTAGATACGCAGTATTTT. Together with reference TRBV18 and TRBJ2-3, the CDR3 gives the full variable domain: NAGVMQNPRHLVRRRGQEARLRCSPMKGHSHVYWYRQLPEEGLKFMVYLQKENIIDESGMPKERFSAEFPKEGPSILRIQQVVRGDSAAYFCASSNNLGLAGVDTQYFGPGTRLTVL.